The clone carrying this T cell receptor beta chain was counted at least ten times. The antigen is undetermined. The TCR beta CDR3 regions underwent amplification using RNA transcripts as the source. HTBI primers drove first-round RT-PCR of the TCR CDR3. TCRdb analysed the multiplex PCR reads with MiXCR anew, one entry per CDR3 protein. This table holds a few hundred thousand distinct CDR3 sequences, around 15% found once. This specimen belongs to a study of T cells in Graves' hyperthyroidism and ophthalmopathy. Whole-study results and caveats: Separation of ophthalmopathy from stable hyperthyroidism was achieved by a 13 V-J model. Appearing also in blood were most of the thyroid clonotypes expanded above 0.001.

The V end lost 7 bases, the J end lost 5 bases, and 15 bases lay between the germline ends. The CDR3 runs 14 residues. Germline CDR1 reads SNHLY; CDR2 reads FYNNEI. Ophthalmopathy cases scored 3 or more on the Clinical Activity Score and 4 or more on NOSPECS grade, with duration below 3 months. Roughly 10 ml of fresh peripheral blood supplied the PBMCs. This rearrangement joins TRBV2 to TRBJ1-5, with D tentatively TRBD1 (6 bases). The source of this sequence is a young woman with Graves' ophthalmopathy. The sequenced sample consisted of blood. DNA of the CDR3: TGTGCCAGCACCCATACAGGGACGTATCAGCCCCAGCATTTT. It translates to CASTHTGTYQPQHF.